This record concerns one T cell receptor (beta chain) sequence. This record belongs to a study of blood T cell repertoires in COVID-19. Study-level background: Donors in the United States, Italy and Spain gave samples during acute or convalescent COVID-19. T cells, B-cell-depleted T cells, or PBMCs supplied cDNA or gDNA.

In the original processing: Reference gene primer amplification yielded estimated nucleated cell counts. Produced via immunoSEQ multiplex PCR; TCRdb's table is partial and in-frame only. V and J calls and clone size follow that table, whereas D and trimming were derived from the DNA. Seen here are about 270,000 clones, just under 85% observed once, and the top ten hold approximately 4.1%. CDR1 is SGHNT, CDR2 YYREEE, per germline (reference sequence). This CDR3 contains 14 residues. Trimming removed 4 bases from V and 5 bases from J; junction bases left unmatched: 6. J is TRBJ1-2 and V is TRBV5-4, with 9 positions matching TRBD1. The source material was peripheral blood. The clonotype originates from a woman aged 45-60 years with active or convalescent COVID-19. The CDR3: CASSPGQGGYGYTF. The DNA for the CDR3 is TGTGCCAGCAGCCCGGGACAGGGAGGATATGGCTACACCTTC.